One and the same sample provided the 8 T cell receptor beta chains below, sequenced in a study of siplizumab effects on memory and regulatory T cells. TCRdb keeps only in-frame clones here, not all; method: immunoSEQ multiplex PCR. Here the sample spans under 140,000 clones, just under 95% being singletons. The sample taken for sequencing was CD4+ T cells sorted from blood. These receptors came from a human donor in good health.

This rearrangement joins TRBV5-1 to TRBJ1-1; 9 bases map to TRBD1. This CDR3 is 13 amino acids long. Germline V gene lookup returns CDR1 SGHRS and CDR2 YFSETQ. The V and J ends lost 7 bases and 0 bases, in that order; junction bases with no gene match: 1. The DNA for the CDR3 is TGCGCCAGCCGGACAGGGGTGAACACTGAAGCTTTCTTT. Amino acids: CASRTGVNTEAFF.

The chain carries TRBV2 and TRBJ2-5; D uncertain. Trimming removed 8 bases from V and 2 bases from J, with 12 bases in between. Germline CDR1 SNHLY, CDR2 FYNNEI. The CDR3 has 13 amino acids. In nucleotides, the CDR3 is TGTGCCAGCCTTCCGGGCAGGCAAGAGACCCAGTACTTC. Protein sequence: CASLPGRQETQYF.

The CDR3 loop is CSAAGSYEQYF. The DNA of the CDR3 is TGCAGTGCGGCGGGGTCCTACGAGCAGTACTTC. The chain is built from TRBV20-1 and TRBJ2-7, with D maybe TRBD2 (6 bases). V shed 6 bases and J shed 1 base, with 7 bases lying between them. This CDR3 is built from 11 residues. CDR1 and CDR2 from the germline V gene are DFQATT and SNEGSKA (reference sequence).

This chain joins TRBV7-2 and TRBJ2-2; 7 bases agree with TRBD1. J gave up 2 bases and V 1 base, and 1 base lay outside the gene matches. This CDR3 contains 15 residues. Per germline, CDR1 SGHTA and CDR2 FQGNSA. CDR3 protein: CASSLGDSNTGELFF. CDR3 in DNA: TGTGCCAGCAGCTTAGGGGACAGTAACACCGGGGAGCTGTTTTTT.

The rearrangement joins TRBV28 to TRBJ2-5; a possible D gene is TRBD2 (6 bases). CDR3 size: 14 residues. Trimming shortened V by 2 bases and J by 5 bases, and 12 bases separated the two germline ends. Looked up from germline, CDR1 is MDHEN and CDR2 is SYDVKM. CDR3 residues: CASSLAGKPETQYF. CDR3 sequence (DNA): TGTGCCAGCAGTTTAGCGGGAAAGCCGGAGACCCAGTACTTC. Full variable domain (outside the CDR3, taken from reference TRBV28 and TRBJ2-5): DVKVTQSSRYLVKRTGEKVFLECVQDMDHENMFWYRQDPGLGLRLIYFSYDVKMKEKGDIPEGYSVSREKKERFSLILESASTNQTSMYLCASSLAGKPETQYFGPGTRLLVL.

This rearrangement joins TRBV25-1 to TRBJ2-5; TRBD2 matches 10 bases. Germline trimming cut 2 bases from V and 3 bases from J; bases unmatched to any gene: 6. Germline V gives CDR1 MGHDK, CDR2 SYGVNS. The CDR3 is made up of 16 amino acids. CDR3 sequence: CASSEPRTSGKETQYF. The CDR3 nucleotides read TGTGCCAGCAGTGAACCCAGGACTAGCGGAAAAGAGACCCAGTACTTC.

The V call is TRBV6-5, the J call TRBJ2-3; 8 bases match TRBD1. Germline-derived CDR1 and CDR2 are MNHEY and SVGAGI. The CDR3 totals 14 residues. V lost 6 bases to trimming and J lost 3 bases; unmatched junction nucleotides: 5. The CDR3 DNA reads TGTGCCAGCAGAAGACAGGGGCTGACAGATACGCAGTATTTT. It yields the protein CASRRQGLTDTQYF.

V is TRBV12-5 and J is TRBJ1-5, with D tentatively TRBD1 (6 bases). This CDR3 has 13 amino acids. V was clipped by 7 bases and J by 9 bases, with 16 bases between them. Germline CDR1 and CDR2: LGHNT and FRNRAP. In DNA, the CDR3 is TGTGCTAGTGTTCAGGACAGCCTTGGGCCCCAGCATTTT. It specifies CASVQDSLGPQHF.